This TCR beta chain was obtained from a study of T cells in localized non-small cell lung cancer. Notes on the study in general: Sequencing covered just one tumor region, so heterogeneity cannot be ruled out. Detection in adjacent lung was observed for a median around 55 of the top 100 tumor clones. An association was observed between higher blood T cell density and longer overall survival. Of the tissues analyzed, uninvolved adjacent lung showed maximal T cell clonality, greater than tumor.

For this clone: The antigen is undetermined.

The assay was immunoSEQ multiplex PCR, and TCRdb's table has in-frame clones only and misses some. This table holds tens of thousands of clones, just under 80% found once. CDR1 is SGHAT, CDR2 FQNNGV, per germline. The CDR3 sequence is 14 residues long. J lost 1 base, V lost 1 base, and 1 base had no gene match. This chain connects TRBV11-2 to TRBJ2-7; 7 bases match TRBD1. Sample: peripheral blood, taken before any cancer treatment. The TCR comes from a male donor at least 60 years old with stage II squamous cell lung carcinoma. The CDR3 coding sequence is TGTGCCAGCAGCTTAGGGGACAGTTCCTACGAGCAGTACTTC. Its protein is CASSLGDSSYEQYF.